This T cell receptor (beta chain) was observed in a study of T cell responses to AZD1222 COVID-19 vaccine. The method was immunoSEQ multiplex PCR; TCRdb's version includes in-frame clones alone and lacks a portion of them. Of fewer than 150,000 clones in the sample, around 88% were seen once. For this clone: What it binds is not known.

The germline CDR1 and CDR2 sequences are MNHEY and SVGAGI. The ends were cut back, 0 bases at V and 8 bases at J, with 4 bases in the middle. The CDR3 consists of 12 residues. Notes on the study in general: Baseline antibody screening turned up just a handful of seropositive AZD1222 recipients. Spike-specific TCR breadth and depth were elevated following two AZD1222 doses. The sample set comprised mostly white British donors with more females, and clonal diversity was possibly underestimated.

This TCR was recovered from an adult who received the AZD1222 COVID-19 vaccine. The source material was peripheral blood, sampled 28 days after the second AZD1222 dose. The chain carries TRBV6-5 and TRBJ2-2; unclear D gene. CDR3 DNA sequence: TGTGCCAGCAGTTACTCTGGGGGGGAGCTGTTTTTT. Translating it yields CASSYSGGELFF.